This passage covers 27 T cell receptor beta chains from one sample sequenced in a study of vaccination and CD4 T cells after COVID-19. Treatment indicated: roughly 10-day PBMC culture with coronavirus spike peptide pools or control peptides (ViraFEST assay). No antigen has been identified for these receptors. Sequenced with the Oncomine TCR Beta short-read assay was DNA taken from cultured CD4+ T cells. TCRdb re-analysed the PCR reads in MiXCR, keeping a single row per CDR3 protein. The sample includes under 25,000 distinct CDR3 sequences, roughly two thirds seen only once; the top ten take 6% to 8%. Sequenced input: CD4+ T cells from blood, cultured in vitro. These TCRs come from a human donor who had recovered from COVID-19.

This clonotype has a handful of counts. The chain combines TRBV7-2 with TRBJ1-1; D not certain. The CDR3 runs to 14 residues. Germline-derived CDR1 and CDR2 are SGHTA and FQGNSA. V lost 5 bases to trimming and J lost 4 bases, with 14 bases between them. This CDR3 is CASSPLAGSTEAFF. Here the CDR3 DNA reads TGTGCCAGCAGCCCCCTTGCCGGGAGCACTGAAGCTTTCTTT.

This clonotype was picked up one time. This chain joins TRBV7-2 and TRBJ2-3; D call uncertain. Trimming removed 7 bases at V and 4 bases at J, with 18 bases between. This CDR3 region has 15 residues. CDR1 and CDR2 from the germline V gene are SGHTA and FQGNSA. CDR3 coding DNA: TGTGCCAGCACCCCAAATAGACTGAGTGCAGATACGCAGTATTTT. It is translated as CASTPNRLSADTQYF.

This clonotype was observed a single time. The chain couples TRBV20-1 to TRBJ2-1, with 16 nucleotides matching TRBD2. The CDR3 has 19 residues. V trimming: 6 bases; J trimming: 0 bases; junction bases outside the gene matches: 11. Germline assignment: CDR1 DFQATT and CDR2 SNEGSKA (reference sequence). This CDR3 reads CSASGGLAGGPGSYNEQFF. The CDR3, as DNA: TGCAGTGCATCGGGGGGACTAGCGGGAGGGCCTGGCTCCTACAATGAGCAGTTCTTC.

The V gene is TRBV30, the J gene TRBJ2-2, with D tentatively TRBD1 (5 bases). The V and J ends lost 5 bases and 0 bases respectively, with 10 bases between them. The CDR3 is made up of 14 amino acids. CDR1 is GTSNPN and CDR2 is SVGIG in the germline V gene (reference sequence). The CDR3 loop is CAWERQTNTGELFF. The CDR3 DNA reads TGTGCCTGGGAGAGACAGACGAACACCGGGGAGCTGTTTTTT.

The chain recombines TRBV6-2 or TRBV6-3 with TRBJ1-2; TRBD1 matches 9 bases. Germline CDR1 reads MNHEY; CDR2 reads SVGEGT. This CDR3 spans 14 amino acids. The J segment lost 8 bases and the V segment lost 7 bases, leaving 11 bases of the junction unmatched. CDR3 sequence: CASKNTGTGTGYTF. The CDR3 bases are TGTGCCAGCAAAAACACCGGGACAGGGACGGGCTACACCTTC.

The gene calls are TRBV20-1 and TRBJ2-3, with D possibly being TRBD2 (7 bases). The CDR3 is 14 amino acids. With 8 bases removed from V and 3 bases from J, the gap between germline ends came to 18 bases. CDR1 is DFQATT, CDR2 SNEGSKA, per germline (reference sequence). CDR3 region: CSTRRGGPTDTQYF. As DNA, the CDR3 is TGCAGTACTCGGCGCGGGGGCCCAACAGATACGCAGTATTTT.

This sequence joins TRBV6-5 and TRBJ2-3, with D maybe TRBD1 (6 bases). With 2 bases removed from V and 3 bases from J, the gap between germline ends came to 12 bases. Germline V gene sequence: CDR1 MNHEY, CDR2 SVGAGI. This CDR3 has 15 residues. Here the CDR3 reads CASSYTGQGTDTQYF. The CDR3 region has the DNA TGTGCCAGCAGTTACACAGGGCAGGGGACAGATACGCAGTATTTT.

In DNA form, the CDR3 reads TGTGCCAGTAGTAGGACGGGGTCGATCCCTGAAGCTTTCTTT. This encodes CASSRTGSIPEAFF. The rearrangement uses TRBV19 and TRBJ1-1, with no clear D. The CDR3 length is 14 residues. V was cut by 4 bases and J by 6 bases, with 15 bases left in between. Germline-derived CDR1 and CDR2 are LNHDA and SQIVND (reference sequence).

The rearrangement links TRBV18 to TRBJ1-6, with unresolved D. The germline gives CDR1 KGHSH, CDR2 LQKENI. The CDR3 spans 17 residues. V was trimmed by 3 bases and J by 0 bases, leaving 12 bases between them. The CDR3, as DNA: TGTGCCAGCTCACCGATCAATTCAAGCTCCTATAATTCACCCCTCCACTTT. It specifies CASSPINSSSYNSPLHF.

The chain has TRBV7-2 and TRBJ1-4, with 7 bases identical to TRBD1. The CDR3 length is 19 residues. Trimming at V came to 1 base and at J to 6 bases, leaving 17 bases not matched to a gene. Germline CDR1 reads SGHTA; CDR2 reads FQGNSA. CDR3 sequence: CASSLVGPGQPSRDEKLFF. Written as DNA, the CDR3 is TGTGCCAGCAGCTTAGTTGGTCCGGGACAGCCTTCCAGAGATGAAAAACTGTTTTTT.

This rearrangement joins TRBV20-1 to TRBJ2-5; 13 bases align to TRBD2. The CDR3 spans 13 residues. Germline values: CDR1 DFQATT, CDR2 SNEGSKA (reference sequence). The CDR3 reads CSLGLAGVETQYF. CDR3 DNA sequence: TGCAGCTTAGGACTAGCGGGAGTAGAGACCCAGTACTTC.

The chain combines TRBV20-1 with TRBJ2-7; the match to TRBD2 covers 14 bases. The CDR3 contains 16 residues. V gave up 6 bases and J gave up 3 bases; unmatched junction bases: 10. Germline V gives CDR1 DFQATT, CDR2 SNEGSKA (reference sequence). The CDR3 DNA reads TGCAGTGCGCAAGGGACTAGCGGGAGAGAAGGCTACGAGCAGTACTTC. Protein product: CSAQGTSGREGYEQYF.

This chain uses TRBV24-1 with TRBJ2-1, with D tentatively TRBD2 (5 bases). This CDR3 region has 14 residues. Trimming pared 6 bases from V and 5 bases from J, leaving 13 bases between. Per germline, CDR1 KGHDR and CDR2 SFDVKD. CDR3 DNA sequence: TGTGCCACCAGTAAACAGCGGAGCAACAATGAGCAGTTCTTC. This encodes CATSKQRSNNEQFF.

The V and J genes are TRBV7-9 and TRBJ1-3, with 9 bases that match TRBD1. This CDR3 is built from 18 residues. V was pared by 4 bases and J by 2 bases, with 12 bases of the junction left unmatched. Germline V CDR1 and CDR2: SEHNR, FQNEAQ (reference sequence). For the CDR3, the DNA is TGTGCCAGCAGCTACCATCGTCCGGGACAGGGCACTGGAAACACCATATATTTT. Translation gives CASSYHRPGQGTGNTIYF.

V usage is TRBV20-1 and J usage is TRBJ2-6; possibly TRBD1 for D (5 bases). The CDR3 is 14 residues long. V gave up 5 bases and J gave up 1 base, with 9 bases separating them. Per germline, CDR1 DFQATT and CDR2 SNEGSKA (reference sequence). The CDR3 loop is CSALSGSGANVLTF. The DNA for the CDR3 is TGCAGTGCTCTTTCAGGGTCTGGGGCCAACGTCCTGACTTTC.

This clonotype was picked up a small number of times. CDR3 bases: TGTGCCAGCAGCTTGTATTCCCCGGCTTATAATTCACCCCTCCACTTT. It codes for CASSLYSPAYNSPLHF. The chain joins TRBV7-2 to TRBJ1-6; D call uncertain. V lost 3 bases, J lost 4 bases, and 13 bases lay in between. The CDR3 runs to 16 residues. Looked up from germline, CDR1 is SGHTA and CDR2 is FQGNSA.

This clonotype was observed a few times. The chain employs TRBV12-3 or TRBV12-4 and TRBJ1-2, with a possible D match to TRBD1 (6 bases). Trimming shortened V by 0 bases and J by 2 bases, and 7 bases separated the two germline ends. This CDR3 has 14 residues. CDR3 DNA sequence: TGTGCCAGCAGTTTAGCGGACAGAAACTATGGCTACACCTTC. Translated: CASSLADRNYGYTF.

This chain uses TRBV4-1 with TRBJ2-1, with D uncertain. This CDR3 contains 17 residues. Trimming pared 4 bases from V and 3 bases from J, leaving 19 bases between. Germline assignment: CDR1 MGHRA and CDR2 YSYEKL. The CDR3 DNA reads as TGCGCCAGCAGCCCCCGGGTAGGCCCAGGAGTCTACAATGAGCAGTTCTTC. Its protein is CASSPRVGPGVYNEQFF.

The chain is built from TRBV20-1 and TRBJ2-7; possibly TRBD2 for D (6 bases). CDR1 is DFQATT, CDR2 SNEGSKA, per germline (reference sequence). With 3 bases removed from V and 12 bases from J, the gap between germline ends came to 18 bases. The length of the CDR3 is 12 residues. DNA of the CDR3: TGCAGTGCTAGCGGGAGTCGCCTTGAGGCGTACTTC. Translating gives CSASGSRLEAYF.

The chain is built from TRBV28 and TRBJ1-5; D might be TRBD1 (6 bases). Germline V gene sequence: CDR1 MDHEN, CDR2 SYDVKM. This CDR3 is built from 15 residues. Trimming stripped 5 bases from V and 6 bases from J, with 17 bases between. In DNA, the CDR3 is TGTGCCAGCAGTGACGCCTGGGGGGCGGGTCAGCCCCAGCATTTT. This translates into CASSDAWGAGQPQHF.

The V call is TRBV15, the J call TRBJ2-5, with a weak D call TRBD2 (6 bases). Germline assignment: CDR1 LNHNV and CDR2 YYDKDF (reference sequence). This CDR3 spans 16 amino acids. The V and J ends lost 4 bases and 5 bases respectively, with 20 bases between them. CDR3 DNA sequence: TGTGCCACCAGCACATACCTGAGGGTAGGAGGGGAGACCCAGTACTTC. Translation: CATSTYLRVGGETQYF.

This clonotype was detected only a few times. V and J are TRBV6-5 and TRBJ1-1; D may be TRBD1 (5 bases). The CDR3 spans 14 residues. In germline, CDR1 is MNHEY, CDR2 SVGAGI. Trimming left V 2 bases short and J 0 bases short, with 7 bases between. CDR3 residues: CASSYDSLNTEAFF. The CDR3 DNA follows: TGTGCCAGCAGTTACGACAGCCTGAACACTGAAGCTTTCTTT.

In this sample, this clonotype turned up once. The V gene is TRBV12-3 or TRBV12-4, the J gene TRBJ1-6, with D perhaps matching TRBD1 (6 bases). The V gene lost 6 bases and the J gene lost 6 bases, with 12 bases spanning the gap. The CDR3 is made up of 14 amino acids. DNA for the CDR3: TGTGCCAGCAGAATGGGGGGCAGTAATTCACCCCTCCACTTT. Its protein is CASRMGGSNSPLHF.

This clonotype was observed a handful of times. The V and J genes are TRBV6-2 or TRBV6-3 and TRBJ1-1; D call uncertain. Germline CDR1 reads MNHEY; CDR2 reads SVGEGT. The CDR3 totals 14 residues. V was pared by 5 bases and J by 1 base, with 11 bases between. The CDR3: CASSTLRQNTEAFF. The CDR3 nucleotides read TGTGCCAGCAGTACCCTGAGGCAGAACACTGAAGCTTTCTTT.

V and J are TRBV11-2 and TRBJ1-1; 9 positions agree with TRBD1. J was trimmed by 4 bases and V by 7 bases; bases with no gene match: 7. Germline CDR1 reads SGHAT; CDR2 reads FQNNGV. This CDR3 is built from 14 residues. The CDR3 DNA follows: TGTGCCAGCACCCTCGGGACAGGGAGCACTGAAGCTTTCTTT. Protein sequence: CASTLGTGSTEAFF.

The chain links TRBV27 to TRBJ1-2; perhaps TRBD1 as D (5 bases). Trimming took off 6 bases at V and 3 bases at J, with 17 bases between the two ends. The germline CDR1 and CDR2 sequences are MNHEY and SMNVEV (reference sequence). This CDR3 is 15 amino acids long. The CDR3 DNA follows: TGTGCCAGCAGCCTCCGGAGCGGACACGACTATGGCTACACCTTC. Amino acid sequence: CASSLRSGHDYGYTF.

This clonotype was counted only a few times. This chain links TRBV28 with TRBJ1-5; D not resolved. V was trimmed by 9 bases and J by 0 bases, leaving 15 bases between them. CDR3 length equals 15 residues. Per the germline V gene, CDR1 is MDHEN and CDR2 is SYDVKM. The DNA for the CDR3 is TGTGCCAGGAGGGTCAAAACTTATAGCAATCAGCCCCAGCATTTT. Translating gives CARRVKTYSNQPQHF.